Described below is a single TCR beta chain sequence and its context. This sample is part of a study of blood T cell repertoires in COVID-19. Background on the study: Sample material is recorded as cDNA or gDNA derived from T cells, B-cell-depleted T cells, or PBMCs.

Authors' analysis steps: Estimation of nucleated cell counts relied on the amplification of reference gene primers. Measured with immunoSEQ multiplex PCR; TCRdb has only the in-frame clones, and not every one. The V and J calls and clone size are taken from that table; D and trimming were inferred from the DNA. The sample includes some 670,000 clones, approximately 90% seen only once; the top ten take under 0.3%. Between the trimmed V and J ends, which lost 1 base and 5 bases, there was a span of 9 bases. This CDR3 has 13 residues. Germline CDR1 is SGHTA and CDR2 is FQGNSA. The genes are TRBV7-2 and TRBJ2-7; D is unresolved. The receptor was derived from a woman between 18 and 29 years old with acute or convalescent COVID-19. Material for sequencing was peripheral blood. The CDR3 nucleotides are TGTGCCAGCAGCTTAGTTCCAGGTGACGAGCAGTACTTC. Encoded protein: CASSLVPGDEQYF.